The TCR beta chain under discussion was sequenced for a study of OX40 agonist ivuxolimab in advanced cancers. As for the study in general: Two cutaneous melanoma patients and one hepatocellular carcinoma patient, three in all, had partial responses.

Profiling relied on immunoSEQ multiplex PCR, and the TCRdb table lists in-frame clones only, not all of them. The sample yields roughly 57,000 clones, roughly 80% seen once. V lost 0 bases and J 7 bases, leaving 10 bases between the germline ends. This CDR3 region has 13 residues. CDR1 is SGHDN, CDR2 FVKESK, per germline. The sequence was collected from an adult with an advanced solid tumor such as melanoma, head and neck, liver or kidney cancer. Specimen: CD4+ or CD8+ T cells sorted from blood, collected in a trial of the OX40 agonist ivuxolimab. J is TRBJ2-7 and V is TRBV14, with no clear D. CDR3 sequence (DNA): TGTGCCAGCAGCCAAGATCGGCTTTGGGAGCAGTACTTC. Amino acid sequence: CASSQDRLWEQYF.